The 4 T cell receptor beta chains reported below all come from one sample, sequenced in a study of radiation and T cells in renal cell carcinoma. Method: immunoSEQ multiplex PCR; TCRdb's copy keeps in-frame clones and lacks some. Of 100,000 to 150,000 clones listed, 65% to 85% are singletons. Time point: blood 2 weeks post-SBRT. The treatment: 15 Gy SBRT to primary tumor, nephrectomy 4 weeks later. Sequenced material: blood, taken from a patient whose treatment included radiotherapy and nephrectomy. These receptors originate from a man between 50 and 59 years old with renal cell carcinoma.

The V call is TRBV6-5, the J call TRBJ1-1; D is ambiguous. CDR3 length equals 15 residues. Germline assignment: CDR1 MNHEY and CDR2 SVGAGI. V shed 0 bases and J shed 6 bases, with 14 bases lying between them. The CDR3 nucleotides read TGTGCCAGCAGTTACTCTCTATACCCCCCCTCTGAAGCTTTCTTT. Translating it yields CASSYSLYPPSEAFF.

The CDR3 DNA is TGTGCCAGCAGCGGGGACAGCAATGAGCAGTTCTTC. This translates into CASSGDSNEQFF. The chain employs TRBV6-1 and TRBJ2-1; 7 positions match TRBD1. The length of the CDR3 is 12 residues. The trim removed 6 bases at V and 6 bases at J, leaving 2 bases unmatched. The germline CDR1 and CDR2 sequences are MNHNS and SASEGT.

This CDR3 reads CASRDRLGNSPLHF. CDR3 nucleotide sequence: TGTGCCAGCAGGGACCGCTTGGGAAACTCACCCCTCCACTTT. The chain carries TRBV2 and TRBJ1-6, with D unresolved. CDR3 length: 14 residues. With 6 bases removed from V and 10 bases from J, the gap between germline ends came to 16 bases. CDR1 SNHLY and CDR2 FYNNEI come from the germline V gene.

A few counts support this clone. The rearrangement joins TRBV29-1 to TRBJ1-1, with D perhaps TRBD1 (5 bases). There are 11 residues in the CDR3. V gave up 3 bases and J gave up 9 bases, with 11 bases separating them. Looked up from germline, CDR1 is SQVTM and CDR2 is ANQGSEA. The CDR3 spells CSVEVTDKAFF. The DNA of the CDR3 is TGCAGCGTTGAGGTGACAGATAAAGCTTTCTTT.